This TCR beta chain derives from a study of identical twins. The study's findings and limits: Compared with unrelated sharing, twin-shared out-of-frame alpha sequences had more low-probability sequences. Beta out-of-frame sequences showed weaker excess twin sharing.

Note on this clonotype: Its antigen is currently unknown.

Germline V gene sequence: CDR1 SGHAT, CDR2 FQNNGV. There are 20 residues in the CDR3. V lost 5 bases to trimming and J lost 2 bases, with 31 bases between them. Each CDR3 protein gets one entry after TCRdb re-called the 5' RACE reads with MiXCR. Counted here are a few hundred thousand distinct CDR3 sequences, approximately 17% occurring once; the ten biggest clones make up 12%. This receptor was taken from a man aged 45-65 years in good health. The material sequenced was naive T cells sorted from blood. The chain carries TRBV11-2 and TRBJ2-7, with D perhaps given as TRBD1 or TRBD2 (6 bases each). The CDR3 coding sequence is TGTGCCAGCAGCCCAGAGGGGCGGGGTCGTCGGGGGCCGCCAACCTACGAGCAGTACTTC. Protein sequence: CASSPEGRGRRGPPTYEQYF.